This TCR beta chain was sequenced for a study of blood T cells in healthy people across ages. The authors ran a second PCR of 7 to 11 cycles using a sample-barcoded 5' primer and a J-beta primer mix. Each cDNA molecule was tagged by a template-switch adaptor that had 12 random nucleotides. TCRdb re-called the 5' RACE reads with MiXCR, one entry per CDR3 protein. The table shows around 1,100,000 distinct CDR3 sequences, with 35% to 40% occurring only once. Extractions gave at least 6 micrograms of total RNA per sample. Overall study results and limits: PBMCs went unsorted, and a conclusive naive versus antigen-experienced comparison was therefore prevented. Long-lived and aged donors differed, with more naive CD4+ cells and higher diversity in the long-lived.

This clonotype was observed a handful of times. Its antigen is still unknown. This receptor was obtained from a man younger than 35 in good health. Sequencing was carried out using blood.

CDR3 in amino acids: CSARDGRGRTDTQYF. CDR3 bases: TGCAGTGCTAGAGATGGCAGGGGACGGACAGATACGCAGTATTTT. V and J are TRBV20-1 and TRBJ2-3; possible D gene TRBD1, 6 bases. Germline CDR1 and CDR2: DFQATT and SNEGSKA (reference sequence). Trimming stripped 0 bases from V and 3 bases from J, with 13 bases between. The CDR3 loop spans 15 amino acids.